This T cell receptor beta chain was recovered during a study of graft-versus-host responses after intestinal transplantation. The germline V gene has CDR1 LGHNA and CDR2 YNFKEQ. This CDR3 has 18 residues. J lost 3 bases, V lost 1 base, and 7 bases had no gene match. Repertoires were generated with immunoSEQ multiplex PCR, while TCRdb's copy carries only in-frame clones and drops some. The sample carries 60,000 or so clones, about 90% recorded once. Here the sequenced sample was PBMCs, taken around 120 days after intestinal transplantation. The chain has TRBV4-2 and TRBJ2-5; 14 positions agree with TRBD2. The receptor's source is a human patient who received an intestinal transplant, so some T cells may come from the graft donor. The DNA for the CDR3 is TGTGCCAGCAGCCAAGGGACTAGCGGGGGGCTGGGGGAAGAGACCCAGTACTTC. It codes for CASSQGTSGGLGEETQYF.